This TCR beta chain was sequenced in a study of blood T cell repertoires in COVID-19 (dated by TCRdb to the early 2020s). Background for the entire study: Samples from collaborators originated in the United States, Italy and Spain and spanned both the acute and convalescent phases of COVID-19. The repertoires were released in a freely available public database meant as a resource for research on the immune response to SARS-CoV-2. Deeply sampled blood TCRbeta repertoires from subjects exposed to, actively infected with, or recovered from COVID-19 were included in the dataset. The samples were drawn from two sources: the first 160 participants of the ongoing ImmuneRACE study, and 1,200 or so subjects contributed by 6 global collaborators. Nearly every sample came with metadata listing a de-identified subject ID, COVID-19 status, age in years and sex. The material from the prospective study consisted of cDNA or gDNA derived from T cells, B-cell-depleted T cells, or PBMCs. Where HLA class I and class II types were available, the types were taken from metadata supplied by the sample provider, not from assay-based typing.

Whole blood was collected in K2EDTA tubes by collaborating institutions according to the institutions' own protocols. Collaborator samples were shipped for TCRbeta analysis as frozen whole blood, isolated PBMCs, or DNA extracted from either sample type. Study-wide conclusions, independent of this receptor: Clinical and demographic metadata were provided uncurated, with the amount varying by source and participant.

To note about this clone: It has no known antigen specificity. Base qualities were left out, and no much larger clone turns up one base away.

TCRbeta CDR3 regions were amplified from genomic DNA by means of the immunoSEQ Assay, a bias-controlled multiplex PCR. The study's own analysis went as follows. Within the assay, amplification of reference gene primers was used to estimate how many nucleated cells each sample contained. To quantify the absolute abundance of each unique TCRbeta CDR3 rearrangement, sequence reads were collapsed and filtered. For each sample, productive Simpson clonality was calculated as the square root of Simpson's diversity index over productive rearrangements. What TCRdb holds here is the immuneACCESS table cut down to in-frame rearrangements. Part of the clones is not present; checked against another copy, under half of the missing clones reflect an unresolved V gene, and the others are unexplained. The DNA gave D and trimming, while V, J and clone size come from that table. Counted in this sample were tens of thousands of clones; 90% of them appeared once. Around 3.1% of the sample is held by the ten biggest clonotypes.

V and J are truncated by 8 bases and 2 bases respectively, leaving an intervening sequence of 12 bases. CDR1 and CDR2 are read off the germline V gene (reference sequence) as LNHDA and SQIVND. From cysteine to phenylalanine, the CDR3 is 13 amino acids long. The read is trimmed to its CDR3 DNA, 39 bases read in frame from base 1. The chain employs TRBV19 and TRBJ1-1; D gene: possibly TRBD1, on 5 matching bases. The clonotype originates from a human donor in a cohort sampled during active COVID-19. Sequencing input: peripheral blood. The DNA reads TGTGCCAGTTCCCCACAGGCAAACACTGAAGCTTTCTTT. It encodes CASSPQANTEAFF.